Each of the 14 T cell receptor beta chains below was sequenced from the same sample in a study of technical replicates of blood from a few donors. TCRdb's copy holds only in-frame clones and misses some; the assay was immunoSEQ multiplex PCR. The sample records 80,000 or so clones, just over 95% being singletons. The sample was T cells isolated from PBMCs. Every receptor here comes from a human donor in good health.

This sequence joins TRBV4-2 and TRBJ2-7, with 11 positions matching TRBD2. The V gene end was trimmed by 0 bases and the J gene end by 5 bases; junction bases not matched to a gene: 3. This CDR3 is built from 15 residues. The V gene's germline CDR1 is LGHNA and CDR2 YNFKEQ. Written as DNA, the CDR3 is TGTGCCAGCAGCCAAGAGGTACTAGCGGGGGACGAGCAGTACTTC. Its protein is CASSQEVLAGDEQYF.

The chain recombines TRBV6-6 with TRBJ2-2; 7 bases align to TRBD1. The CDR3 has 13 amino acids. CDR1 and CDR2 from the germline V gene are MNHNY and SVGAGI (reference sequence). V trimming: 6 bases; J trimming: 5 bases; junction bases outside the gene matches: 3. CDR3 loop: CASRSQGTGELFF. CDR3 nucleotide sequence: TGTGCCAGCAGGTCACAGGGGACCGGGGAGCTGTTTTTT.

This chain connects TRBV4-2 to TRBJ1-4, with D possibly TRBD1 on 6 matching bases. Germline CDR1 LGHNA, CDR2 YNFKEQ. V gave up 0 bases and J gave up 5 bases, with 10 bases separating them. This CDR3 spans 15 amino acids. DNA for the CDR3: TGTGCCAGCAGCCAAGATGGGGGCCGCAATGAAAAACTGTTTTTT. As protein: CASSQDGGRNEKLFF.

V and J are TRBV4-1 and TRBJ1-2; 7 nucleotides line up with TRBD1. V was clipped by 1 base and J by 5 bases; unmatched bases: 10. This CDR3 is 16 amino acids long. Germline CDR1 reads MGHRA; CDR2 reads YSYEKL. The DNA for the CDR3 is TGCGCCAGCAGCCAAGGCAGGCCGGGACAGCAATATGGCTACACCTTC. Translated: CASSQGRPGQQYGYTF.

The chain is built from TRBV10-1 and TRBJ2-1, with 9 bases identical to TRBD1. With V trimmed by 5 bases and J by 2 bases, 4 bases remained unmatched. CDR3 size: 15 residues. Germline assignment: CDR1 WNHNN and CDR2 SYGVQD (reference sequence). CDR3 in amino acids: CASSPGTGTYNEQFF. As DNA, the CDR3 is TGCGCCAGCAGTCCCGGGACAGGGACCTACAATGAGCAGTTCTTC.

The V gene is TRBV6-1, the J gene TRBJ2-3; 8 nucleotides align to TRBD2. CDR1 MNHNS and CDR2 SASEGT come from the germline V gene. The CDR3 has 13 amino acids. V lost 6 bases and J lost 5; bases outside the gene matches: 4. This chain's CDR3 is CASRTSVVDTQYF. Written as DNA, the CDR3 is TGTGCCAGCAGGACTAGCGTCGTAGATACGCAGTATTTT.

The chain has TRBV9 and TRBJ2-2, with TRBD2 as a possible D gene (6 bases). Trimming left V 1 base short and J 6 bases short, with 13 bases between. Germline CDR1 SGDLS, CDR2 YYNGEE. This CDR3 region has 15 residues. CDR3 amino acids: CASSVRQGGSGELFF. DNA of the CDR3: TGTGCCAGCAGCGTACGGCAGGGAGGATCCGGGGAGCTGTTTTTT.

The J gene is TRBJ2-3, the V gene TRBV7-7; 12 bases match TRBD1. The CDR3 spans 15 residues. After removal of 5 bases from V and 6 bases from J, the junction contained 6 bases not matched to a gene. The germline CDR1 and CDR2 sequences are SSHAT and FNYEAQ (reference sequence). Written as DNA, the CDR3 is TGTGCCAGCAGCCCGGGGACAGGGGGCGTCGATACGCAGTATTTT. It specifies CASSPGTGGVDTQYF.

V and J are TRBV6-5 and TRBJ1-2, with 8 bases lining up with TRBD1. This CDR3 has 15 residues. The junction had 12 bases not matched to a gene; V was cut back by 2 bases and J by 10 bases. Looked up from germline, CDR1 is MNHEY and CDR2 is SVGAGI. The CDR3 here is CASSYVAGGLNDYTF. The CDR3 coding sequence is TGTGCCAGCAGTTACGTGGCAGGGGGCCTGAATGACTACACCTTC.

The CDR3 here is CASSPSVSTSLGGQYF. The CDR3 nucleotides read TGTGCCAGCAGCCCTTCCGTGTCTACTTCTCTAGGTGGGCAGTACTTC. The rearrangement links TRBV11-2 to TRBJ2-7; D is undetermined. Germline CDR1 is SGHAT and CDR2 is FQNNGV. This CDR3 has 16 residues. Trimming took off 5 bases at V and 9 bases at J, with 26 bases between the two ends.

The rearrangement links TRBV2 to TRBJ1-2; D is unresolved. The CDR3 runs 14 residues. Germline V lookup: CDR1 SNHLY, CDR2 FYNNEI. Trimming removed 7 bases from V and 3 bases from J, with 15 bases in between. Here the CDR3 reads CASNDAAGHYGYTF. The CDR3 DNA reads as TGTGCCAGCAACGACGCGGCGGGTCACTATGGCTACACCTTC.

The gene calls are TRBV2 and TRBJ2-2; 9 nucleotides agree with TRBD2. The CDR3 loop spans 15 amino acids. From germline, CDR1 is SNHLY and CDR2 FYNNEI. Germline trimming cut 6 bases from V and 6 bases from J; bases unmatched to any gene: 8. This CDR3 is CASSILAGLSGELFF. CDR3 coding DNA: TGTGCCAGCAGCATACTAGCGGGTCTTTCCGGGGAGCTGTTTTTT.

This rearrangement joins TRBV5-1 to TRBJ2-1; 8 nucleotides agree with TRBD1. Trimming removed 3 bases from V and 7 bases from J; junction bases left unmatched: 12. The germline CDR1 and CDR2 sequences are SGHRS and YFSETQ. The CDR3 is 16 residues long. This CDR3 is CASSSQTGTGLNEQFF. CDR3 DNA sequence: TGCGCCAGCAGCTCGCAGACCGGGACAGGTCTTAATGAGCAGTTCTTC.

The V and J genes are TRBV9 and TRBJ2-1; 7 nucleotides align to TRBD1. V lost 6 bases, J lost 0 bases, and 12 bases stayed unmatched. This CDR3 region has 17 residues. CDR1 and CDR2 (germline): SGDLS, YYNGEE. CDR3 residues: CASTLEGAGDSYNEQFF. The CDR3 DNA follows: TGTGCCAGCACCCTAGAGGGGGCGGGTGACTCCTACAATGAGCAGTTCTTC.